This T cell receptor (beta chain) originates from a study of T-cell memory formation after mild COVID-19. Study information: Largely donor-specific sequence clusters came from two donors.

5'RACE with constant-segment primers built TCRalpha and TCRbeta cDNA libraries with UMIs. TCRdb independently ran MiXCR on the 5' RACE reads; one entry per CDR3 protein. The sample lists more than 110,000 distinct CDR3 sequences, 11% to 15% occurring once. Study-wide findings and caveats: Of the contracting clones, CD4+ ones lay mainly in CM and EM, and CD8+ ones in EMRA.

Germline V gene sequence: CDR1 SGHVS, CDR2 FQNEAQ. Trimming at V came to 5 bases and at J to 4 bases, leaving 22 bases not matched to a gene. This CDR3 is 19 amino acids long. In regard to this clonotype: Its antigen is undetermined.

This clonotype was sampled from an adult woman who had mild COVID-19 (a few samples of this study predate the infection). Cell type and time point are not known. Input material: PBMCs or a T cell subset sorted from them (not recorded which). The chain employs TRBV7-8 and TRBJ1-2; 7 bases map to TRBD1. CDR3 residues: CASSRDRDGITGRPYGYTF. In nucleotides, the CDR3 is TGTGCCAGCAGCCGAGACAGGGATGGGATTACGGGTCGACCCTATGGCTACACCTTC.